Below, 3 T cell receptor beta chains from the same sample are listed, as sequenced in a study of blood T cell repertoires in COVID-19. Profiled with immunoSEQ multiplex PCR; TCRdb holds only in-frame clones, not every one. The sample includes tens of thousands of clones, approximately 88% of them seen just once. Sequenced material: peripheral blood. Receptors were obtained from a man aged 50-59 years with active COVID-19.

This chain connects TRBV7-3 to TRBJ2-3, with 9 positions matching TRBD2. The V gene's germline CDR1 is SGHTA and CDR2 FQGTGA. V lost 2 bases and J lost 4; bases outside the gene matches: 7. This CDR3 contains 16 residues. The chain's CDR3 is CASSLQAGGVADTQYF. The CDR3 DNA reads as TGTGCCAGCAGCTTACAAGCGGGAGGTGTCGCAGATACGCAGTATTTT.

A remark on this clone: Other DNA sequences in this specimen translate into the identical CDR3. The rearrangement uses TRBV5-1 and TRBJ1-1; 8 nucleotides match TRBD1. The V gene's germline CDR1 is SGHRS and CDR2 YFSETQ. CDR3 length: 14 amino acids. V trimming: 4 bases; J trimming: 0 bases; junction bases outside the gene matches: 2. CDR3 region: CASSGTGLNTEAFF. The CDR3, as DNA: TGCGCCAGCAGCGGGACAGGATTGAACACTGAAGCTTTCTTT.

The genes are TRBV6-2 or TRBV6-3 and TRBJ2-1, with 11 bases lining up with TRBD2. Germline V gene data show CDR1 as MNHEY and CDR2 as SVGEGT. The CDR3 runs 16 residues. With 0 bases clipped from V and 8 bases from J, the junction kept 6 bases outside the gene matches. CDR3 sequence reads: CASSYSPSGRLDEQFF. In nucleotides, the CDR3 is TGTGCCAGCAGTTACTCACCTAGCGGGAGGTTGGATGAGCAGTTCTTC.